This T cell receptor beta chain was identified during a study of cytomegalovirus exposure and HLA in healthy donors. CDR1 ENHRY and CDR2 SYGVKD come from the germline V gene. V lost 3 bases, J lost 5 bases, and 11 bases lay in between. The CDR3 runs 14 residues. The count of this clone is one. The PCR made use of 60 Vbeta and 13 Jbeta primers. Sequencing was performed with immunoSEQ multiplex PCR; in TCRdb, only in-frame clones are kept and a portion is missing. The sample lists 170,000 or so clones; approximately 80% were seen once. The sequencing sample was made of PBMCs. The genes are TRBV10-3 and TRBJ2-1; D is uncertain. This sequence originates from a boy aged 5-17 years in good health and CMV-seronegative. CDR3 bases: TGTGCCATCAGTGAACAGACAACCCACAATGAGCAGTTCTTC. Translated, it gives CAISEQTTHNEQFF.